This T cell receptor beta chain was identified in a study of blood T cells in healthy people across ages. Germline trimming cut 7 bases from V and 7 bases from J; bases unmatched to any gene: 11. CDR1 is LGHDT and CDR2 is YNNKEL in the germline V gene (reference sequence). The CDR3 extends over 15 amino acids. This clonotype was detected a few times. Using a J-beta primer mix together with a sample-barcoded 5' primer, a second PCR was run for roughly 6 to 12 cycles. MiXCR was run by TCRdb on the 5' RACE reads, yielding one entry per CDR3 protein. In the table there are 1.5 million to 2 million distinct CDR3 sequences, around 35% of which are singletons.

The clonotype was recovered from a woman in her twenties or thirties in good health. The chain uses TRBV3-1 and TRBJ2-7; the match to TRBD1 covers 12 bases. Sample: blood. The CDR3 DNA sequence: TGTGCCAGCACCCCAACCGGGACAGGGGGCAAAGAGCAGTACTTC. Translated: CASTPTGTGGKEQYF.